This TCR beta chain is from a study of T cells in Graves' hyperthyroidism and ophthalmopathy (dated by TCRdb to between 2018 and 2020). About the full investigation: Peripheral blood was sampled at the time of initial diagnosis, prior to any treatment. To identify TCR V-J signatures that set the groups apart, the researchers used a discovery cohort of more than 95 patients, made up of 43 with Graves' ophthalmopathy and about 60 with stable Graves' hyperthyroidism. Prospective prediction of ophthalmopathy was tested in an independent validation cohort consisting of some 20 hyperthyroidism patients and approximately 16 patients who later progressed to ophthalmopathy. The approximately 97 discovery patients were randomly divided into training and test sets at a 7:3 ratio. In several Graves' hyperthyroidism patients, the study also compared T-cell repertoires from thyroid tissue with T-cell repertoires from blood. After sampling, hyperthyroidism patients received methimazole starting at 30 mg daily, and ophthalmopathy patients received high-dose intravenous methylprednisolone. The paper describes TCR Vbeta CDR3 sequencing of more than 120 peripheral blood samples, made up of roughly 40 ophthalmopathy patients, some 76 hyperthyroidism patients and 17 progressor patients. The investigation overall reported the following: Most expanded thyroid clonotypes (frequency above 0.001) were also found in blood, which suggests that blood repertoires may mirror thyroid immune responses. Ophthalmopathy was separated from stable hyperthyroidism by a 13 V-J signature model, with approximately 90% sensitivity and approximately 81% specificity obtained in cross-validation and 80%/75% obtained in testing. In validation, the model predicted progression to ophthalmopathy with approximately 70% sensitivity and less than 80% specificity, a median of 6.5 months before onset. Sample size was not statistically predetermined, and investigators were not blinded to group allocation.

The CDR3, cysteine through phenylalanine, is 17 amino acids long. The read is trimmed to its CDR3 DNA, 51 bases read in frame from base 1. Based on the germline V gene, the CDR1 and CDR2 sequences are MGHRA and YSYEKL. V and J are trimmed by 5 bases and 5 bases, and the gene matches miss 11 bases of the junction. Stable Graves' hyperthyroidism was defined as the absence of progression to ophthalmopathy over 18 months of follow-up. Hyperthyroidism patients were newly diagnosed, had a disease duration of under 2 months, and were aged 18 to 65 years. Exclusion was applied to patients with uncontrolled infections, other autoimmune diseases, pregnancy or lactation. Diagnoses were established on the basis of clinical symptoms, serum thyroxine and TRAb, thyroid ultrasound, and orbital computed tomography. PBMCs were isolated from about 10 ml of fresh peripheral blood by Ficoll-Paque density gradient centrifugation. Trizol reagent was used to extract total RNA, and RNA quality was then checked on an Agilent 2100 Bioanalyzer.

For this clonotype: Its antigen is currently not known. One base away there is no much larger clone; base qualities are not given.

TCR beta CDR3 regions were amplified from RNA transcripts. For the first round of RT-PCR on the TCR CDR3, the HTBI primer set was used together with the Qiagen OneStep RT-PCR kit. Libraries were constructed in a second round of multiplex PCR, after which size selection and purification were performed. Libraries were sequenced paired-end with 100 bp reads on an Illumina HiSeq2000. The published analysis was carried out like this. SOAPnuke was used to process the raw data, removing reads that contained adapters or uncalled bases, had a mean Phred below 15, or lacked an exact match to the constant primer or identifier. High-quality paired reads were merged using COPE v1.2.5, and each unique nucleotide sequence was defined as a clonotype. Clonotypes were aligned to IMGT TRBV, TRBD and TRBJ reference segments using MiTCR v1.1. Only V-J combinations with frequency above 0.0001, covering 99.2% of repertoires, were analysed. A TCS score was defined as the ratio between F50 (clonal expansion) and ExV (chaos), using BLOSUM62-based TCRdist between CDR3 peptides within each V-J. Welch's t-statistics and random forest reduced fewer than 600 V-J features to roughly 13, which were used in a naive Bayes classifier (R e1071). TCRdb itself trimmed the public reads at Q25 with fastp, ran MiXCR and retained productive beta chains. Each entry merges the rows of one CDR3 protein and shows their most common DNA and genes. These V and J calls rely on TCRdb rather than the paper's analysis. The sample contains 400,000 to 550,000 distinct CDR3 sequences, approximately 14% of them found a single time. Jointly, the top ten make up about 17% of the sample.

This clonotype was obtained from a woman aged 18-30 years with Graves' hyperthyroidism. The rearrangement joined TRBV4-1 to TRBJ2-1, with TRBD2 identical over 11 junction bases. Sequencing was done on a sample of blood. The nucleotide sequence is given as TGCGCCAGCAGCAGAGTAGCACTAGCGGGAGCCCACAATGAGCAGTTCTTC. Its protein product is CASSRVALAGAHNEQFF.